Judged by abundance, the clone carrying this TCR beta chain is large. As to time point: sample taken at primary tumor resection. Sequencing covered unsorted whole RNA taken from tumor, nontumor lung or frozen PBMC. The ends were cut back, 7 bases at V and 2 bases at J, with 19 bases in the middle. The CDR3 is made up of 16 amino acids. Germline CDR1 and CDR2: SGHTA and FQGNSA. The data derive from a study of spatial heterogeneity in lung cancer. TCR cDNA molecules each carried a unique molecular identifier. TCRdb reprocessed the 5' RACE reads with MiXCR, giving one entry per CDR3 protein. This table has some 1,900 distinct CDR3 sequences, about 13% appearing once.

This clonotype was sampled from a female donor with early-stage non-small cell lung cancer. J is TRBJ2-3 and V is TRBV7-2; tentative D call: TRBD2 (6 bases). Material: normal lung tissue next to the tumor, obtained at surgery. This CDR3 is CASTPGLNSLTDTQYF. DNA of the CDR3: TGTGCCAGCACCCCCGGACTAAACTCCCTCACAGATACGCAGTATTTT.